Each of the 15 T cell receptor beta chains below was sequenced from the same sample in a study of cytomegalovirus exposure and HLA in healthy donors. Profiling relied on immunoSEQ multiplex PCR, and the TCRdb table lists in-frame clones only, not all of them. This sample carries about 400,000 clones, more than 80% of them seen once, and the ten largest clones take 0.8% to 0.85%. The sample taken for sequencing was PBMCs. Source of these receptors: a woman aged 18-29 years in good health and CMV-seronegative.

This clone was observed once. The chain carries TRBV19 and TRBJ1-6; D is unresolved. Between the trimmed V and J ends, which lost 5 bases and 6 bases, there was a span of 17 bases. This CDR3 is 16 amino acids long. The germline V gene has CDR1 LNHDA and CDR2 SQIVND (reference sequence). The CDR3 DNA reads TGTGCCAGTAGTGTTACATGGAGGAGCTCTAATTCACCCCTCCACTTT. Translated: CASSVTWRSSNSPLHF.

The chain has TRBV9 and TRBJ2-7, with 7 bases fitting TRBD2. The germline V gene has CDR1 SGDLS and CDR2 YYNGEE. The CDR3 loop spans 15 amino acids. Losses at the gene ends were 0 bases for V and 2 bases for J; bases not matched to a gene: 5. In DNA form, the CDR3 reads TGTGCCAGCAGCGTAGGGGTAGCGGGCACCTACGAGCAGTACTTC. Protein product: CASSVGVAGTYEQYF. Together with reference TRBV9 and TRBJ2-7, the CDR3 gives the full variable domain: DSGVTQTPKHLITATGQRVTLRCSPRSGDLSVYWYQQSLDQGLQFLIQYYNGEERAKGNILERFSAQQFPDLHSELNLSSLELGDSALYFCASSVGVAGTYEQYFGPGTRLTVT.

The gene calls are TRBV28 and TRBJ1-1; D call uncertain. Trimming left V 5 bases short and J 1 base short, with 17 bases between. CDR1 MDHEN and CDR2 SYDVKM come from the germline V gene. The CDR3 has 16 amino acids. In DNA form, the CDR3 reads TGTGCCAGCAGTCCGCCCCGTGGACGGGGGAACACTGAAGCTTTCTTT. Its protein is CASSPPRGRGNTEAFF. Based on the CDR3 plus reference TRBV28 and TRBJ1-1, the full variable domain is DVKVTQSSRYLVKRTGEKVFLECVQDMDHENMFWYRQDPGLGLRLIYFSYDVKMKEKGDIPEGYSVSREKKERFSLILESASTNQTSMYLCASSPPRGRGNTEAFFGQGTRLTVV.

This chain joins TRBV15 and TRBJ2-1; 13 nucleotides align to TRBD2. The germline V gene encodes CDR1 LNHNV and CDR2 YYDKDF (reference sequence). The V and J ends lost 7 bases and 4 bases, in that order; junction bases with no gene match: 7. The CDR3 contains 16 residues. In DNA, the CDR3 is TGTGCCACCACCTGGACTAGCGGGGGTAATTACAATGAGCAGTTCTTC. It translates to CATTWTSGGNYNEQFF.

This chain links TRBV5-6 with TRBJ1-3, with 9 nucleotides matching TRBD1. Germline V gives CDR1 SGHDT, CDR2 YYEEEE. The J segment lost 0 bases and the V segment lost 4 bases, leaving 11 bases of the junction unmatched. This CDR3 is built from 18 residues. The CDR3 DNA sequence: TGTGCCAGCAGCCAAAGAAAGACAGGGGGACTCTCTGGAAACACCATATATTTT. This encodes CASSQRKTGGLSGNTIYF.

The genes are TRBV4-1 and TRBJ1-1; D unresolved. This CDR3 is 14 amino acids long. Germline CDR1 and CDR2: MGHRA and YSYEKL. V lost 2 bases and J lost 2, with 9 bases in between. DNA for the CDR3: TGCGCCAGCAGCCAAACAGAAATAAACACTGAAGCTTTCTTT. It codes for CASSQTEINTEAFF.

CDR3 loop: CASSSIRGSSYNSPLHF. The CDR3 DNA reads TGTGCCAGCAGCTCAATCAGGGGGAGCTCCTATAATTCACCCCTCCACTTT. The V call is TRBV11-2, the J call TRBJ1-6, with 7 bases that match TRBD1. This CDR3 has 17 amino acids. V dropped 4 bases and J dropped 0; count of bases not matched to a gene: 6. Germline assignment: CDR1 SGHAT and CDR2 FQNNGV. The whole variable domain, filled in from reference TRBV11-2 and TRBJ1-6, reads EAGVAQSPRYKIIEKRQSVAFWCNPISGHATLYWYQQILGQGPKLLIQFQNNGVVDDSQLPKDRFSAERLKGVDSTLKIQPAKLEDSAVYLCASSSIRGSSYNSPLHFGNGTRLTVT.

This rearrangement joins TRBV5-4 to TRBJ1-5; D is uncertain. Germline lookup yields CDR1 SGHNT and CDR2 YYREEE (reference sequence). Trimming cost V 0 bases and J 6 bases, with 13 bases left between them. This CDR3 is 15 amino acids long. The CDR3 protein is CASSLAWKESQPQHF. The CDR3 nucleotides read TGTGCCAGCAGCTTGGCCTGGAAGGAGAGTCAGCCCCAGCATTTT.

The V gene is TRBV28, the J gene TRBJ2-1, with D tentatively TRBD1 (5 bases). Germline loops: CDR1 MDHEN, CDR2 SYDVKM. V was clipped by 2 bases and J by 1 base, with 9 bases between them. The CDR3 runs 15 residues. The CDR3 sequence: CASSLRGTSYNEQFF. In nucleotides, the CDR3 is TGTGCCAGCAGTTTAAGGGGCACTTCCTACAATGAGCAGTTCTTC.

The gene calls are TRBV28 and TRBJ2-6, with D possibly being TRBD1 (6 bases). Germline V gives CDR1 MDHEN, CDR2 SYDVKM. Trimming pared 3 bases from V and 3 bases from J, leaving 15 bases between. The CDR3 runs 17 residues. CDR3 residues: CASSLPGAADGANVLTF. As DNA, the CDR3 is TGTGCCAGCAGTTTGCCAGGGGCCGCTGATGGGGCCAACGTCCTGACTTTC.

The rearrangement joins TRBV6-1 to TRBJ2-1; a weak D match, TRBD2 (7 bases). CDR1 is MNHNS, CDR2 SASEGT, per germline. The CDR3 loop spans 15 amino acids. Trimming left V 8 bases short and J 0 bases short, with 14 bases between. CDR3 coding DNA: TGTGCCAGCCCCAGGGGCGGGAGCTCCTACAATGAGCAGTTCTTC. The encoded protein is CASPRGGSSYNEQFF.

The rearrangement joins TRBV2 to TRBJ2-5; maybe TRBD2 (6 bases). CDR1 and CDR2 from the germline V gene are SNHLY and FYNNEI. This CDR3 region has 12 residues. Trimming cost V 7 bases and J 3 bases, with 9 bases left between them. In nucleotides, the CDR3 is TGTGCCAGCATCGGGACTGAAGAGACCCAGTACTTC. Translated, it gives CASIGTEETQYF.

The CDR3, as DNA: TGTGCCAGCAGCCCTGGGACAGCCAATTTGGAAAAACTGTTTTTT. Encoded protein: CASSPGTANLEKLFF. J is TRBJ1-4 and V is TRBV11-2, with 7 bases matching TRBD1. The V segment lost 5 bases and the J segment 8 bases; nucleotides outside the gene matches: 11. Germline CDR1 reads SGHAT; CDR2 reads FQNNGV. This CDR3 comprises 15 residues.

This chain connects TRBV27 to TRBJ2-7; TRBD2 might be the D (5 bases). Trimming left V 5 bases short and J 2 bases short, with 10 bases between. Germline lookup yields CDR1 MNHEY and CDR2 SMNVEV (reference sequence). The CDR3 has 13 amino acids. DNA for the CDR3: TGTGCCAGCAGTCGGGGATCGGCCTACGAGCAGTACTTC. It translates to CASSRGSAYEQYF.

This chain's CDR3 is CASSQLGGGGGATNEKLFF. CDR3 DNA: TGCGCCAGCAGCCAACTGGGAGGTGGGGGAGGGGCAACTAATGAAAAACTGTTTTTT. The V and J genes are TRBV4-1 and TRBJ1-4, with D perhaps TRBD1 (5 bases). Trimming took off 2 bases at V and 0 bases at J, with 19 bases between the two ends. Germline-derived CDR1 and CDR2 are MGHRA and YSYEKL. This CDR3 spans 19 amino acids.